This record concerns one T cell receptor (beta chain) sequence. Its antigen is unidentified. TCRdb reprocessed the 5' RACE reads with MiXCR, giving one entry per CDR3 protein. The data contain around 320,000 distinct CDR3 sequences, more than 13% of them singletons. The data are from a study of T-cell memory formation after mild COVID-19. General study findings and limits: A second wave expanding day 15 to 37 was CD4+-biased; contracting clones were balanced. A second wave of clones peaked on day 37, and their SARS-CoV-2 specificity went unconfirmed. The main location of contracting CD4+ clones was CM and EM, and that of contracting CD8+ clones was EMRA.

Specimen: PBMCs or a T cell subset sorted from them (not recorded which). This sequence originates from a young man who had mild COVID-19 (a few samples of this study predate the infection). Cell type and time point are not known.

The CDR3 region has the DNA TGTGCCAGCAGCCGGGCCGACTCCTACGAGCAGTACTTC. This sequence encodes CASSRADSYEQYF. The chain joins TRBV6-1 to TRBJ2-7; D gene uncertain. The CDR3 sequence is 13 residues long. Germline values: CDR1 MNHNS, CDR2 SASEGT. V shed 6 bases and J shed 0 bases, with 9 bases lying between them.